These 2 T cell receptor beta chains were all obtained from the same sample, sequenced in a study of Graves' ophthalmopathy and Graves' hyperthyroidism. RNA transcripts were the source from which TCR beta CDR3 regions were amplified. HTBI primers were employed in first-round RT-PCR, then a second-round multiplex PCR followed. One entry per CDR3 protein, called by TCRdb with MiXCR from the multiplex PCR reads. This sample has approximately 410,000 distinct CDR3 sequences, with roughly 15% found just once. Source material: peripheral blood. The receptors come from a woman between 18 and 30 years old with stable Graves' hyperthyroidism.

This sequence joins TRBV11-1 and TRBJ1-5; D is uncertain. The ends were cut back, 5 bases at V and 11 bases at J, with 10 bases in the middle. From germline, CDR1 is SGHAT and CDR2 FQDESV (reference sequence). The CDR3 length is 11 residues. CDR3: CASSPQVAQHF. Here the CDR3 DNA reads TGTGCCAGCAGCCCCCAGGTGGCCCAGCATTTT.

The count of this clonotype is one. The V gene is TRBV12-3 or TRBV12-4, the J gene TRBJ1-5, with 7 positions matching TRBD1. The J segment lost 1 base and the V segment lost 6 bases, leaving 6 bases of the junction unmatched. The CDR3 contains 15 residues. CDR3 sequence reads: CASSRTGASNQPQHF. In DNA form, the CDR3 reads TGTGCCAGCAGCCGTACAGGGGCGAGCAATCAGCCCCAGCATTTT.